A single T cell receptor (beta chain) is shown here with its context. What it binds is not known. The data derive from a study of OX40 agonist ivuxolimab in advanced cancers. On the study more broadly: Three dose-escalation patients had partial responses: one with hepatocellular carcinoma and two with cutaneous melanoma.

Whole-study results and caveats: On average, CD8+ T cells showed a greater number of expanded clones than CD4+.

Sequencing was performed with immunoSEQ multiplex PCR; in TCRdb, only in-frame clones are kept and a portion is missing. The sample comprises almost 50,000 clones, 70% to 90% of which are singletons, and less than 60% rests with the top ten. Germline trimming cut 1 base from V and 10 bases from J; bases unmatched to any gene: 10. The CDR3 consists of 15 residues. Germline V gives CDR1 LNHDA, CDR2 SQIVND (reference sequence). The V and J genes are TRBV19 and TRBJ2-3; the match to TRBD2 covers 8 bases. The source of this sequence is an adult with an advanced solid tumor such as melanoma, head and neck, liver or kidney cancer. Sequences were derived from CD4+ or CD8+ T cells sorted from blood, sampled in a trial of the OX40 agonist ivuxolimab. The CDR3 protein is CASSIVRGGREAQYF. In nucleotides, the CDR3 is TGTGCCAGTAGTATAGTCCGGGGGGGGCGCGAGGCGCAGTATTTT.